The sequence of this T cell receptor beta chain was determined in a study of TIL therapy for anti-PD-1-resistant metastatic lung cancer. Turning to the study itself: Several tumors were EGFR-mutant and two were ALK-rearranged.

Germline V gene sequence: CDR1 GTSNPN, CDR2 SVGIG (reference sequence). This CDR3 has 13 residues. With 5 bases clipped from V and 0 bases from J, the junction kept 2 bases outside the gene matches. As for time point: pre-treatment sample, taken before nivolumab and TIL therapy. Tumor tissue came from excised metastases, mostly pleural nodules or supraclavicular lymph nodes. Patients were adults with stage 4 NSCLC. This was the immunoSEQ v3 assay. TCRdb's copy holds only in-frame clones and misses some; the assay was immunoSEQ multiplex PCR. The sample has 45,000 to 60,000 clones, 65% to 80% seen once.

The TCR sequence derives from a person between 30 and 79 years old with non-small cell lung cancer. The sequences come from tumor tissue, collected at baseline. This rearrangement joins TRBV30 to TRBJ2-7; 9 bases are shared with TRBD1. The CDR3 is CAWRQGDSYEQYF. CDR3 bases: TGTGCCTGGCGACAGGGGGACTCCTACGAGCAGTACTTC.